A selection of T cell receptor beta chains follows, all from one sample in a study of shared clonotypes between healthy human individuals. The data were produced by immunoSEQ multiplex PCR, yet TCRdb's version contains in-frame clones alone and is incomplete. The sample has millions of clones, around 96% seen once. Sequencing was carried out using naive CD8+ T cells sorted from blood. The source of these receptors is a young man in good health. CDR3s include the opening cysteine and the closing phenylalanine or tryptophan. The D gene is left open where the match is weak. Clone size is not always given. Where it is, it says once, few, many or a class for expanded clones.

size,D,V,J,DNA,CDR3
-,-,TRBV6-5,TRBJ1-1,TGTGCCAGCAGTTACTCGGACGGGGGATTTGAAGCTTTCTTT,CASSYSDGGFEAFF
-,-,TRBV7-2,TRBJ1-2,TGTGCCAGCAGCTTATTAGTTAGACAGATGAATGGCTACACCTTC,CASSLLVRQMNGYTF
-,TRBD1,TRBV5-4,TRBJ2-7,TGTGCCAGCAGTTACCGGGACAGCTACGAGCAGTACTTC,CASSYRDSYEQYF
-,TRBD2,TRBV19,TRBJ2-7,TGTGCCAGTAGTTTGACTAGCGGGAGTATCCACGAGCAGTACTTC,CASSLTSGSIHEQYF
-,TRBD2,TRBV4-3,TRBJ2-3,TGCGCCAGCAGCCAGTTCCTTAGCGGGAGGGGAGGAGATACGCAGTATTTT,CASSQFLSGRGGDTQYF
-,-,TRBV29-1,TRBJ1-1,TGCAGCGCTACGATGGTTTGGGACACTGAAGCTTTCTTT,CSATMVWDTEAFF
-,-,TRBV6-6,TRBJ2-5,TGTGCCAGCAGTTACAGTACCACGGGGCAAGAGACCCAGTACTTC,CASSYSTTGQETQYF
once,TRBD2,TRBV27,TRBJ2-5,TGTGCCAGCAGTTTAACTAGCGTCGAGACCCAGTACTTC,CASSLTSVETQYF
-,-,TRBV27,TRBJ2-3,TGTGCCAGCAGTCCCCTGGACGAGGGTGATACGCAGTATTTT,CASSPLDEGDTQYF
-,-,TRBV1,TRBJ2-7,TGCACCAGCGTGGACGAGCAGTACTTC,CTSVDEQYF
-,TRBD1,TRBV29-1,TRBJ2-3,TGCAGCGTTGGGGGGACAGGGGGTTTTACAGATACGCAGTATTTT,CSVGGTGGFTDTQYF
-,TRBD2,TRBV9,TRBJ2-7,TGTGCCAGCAGCGCCCGGACCGGGACTAGCGGGAACGAGCAGTACTTC,CASSARTGTSGNEQYF
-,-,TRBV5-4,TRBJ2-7,TGTGCCAGCAGCTTACGACAGAACCCAGGGGAGCAGTACTTC,CASSLRQNPGEQYF
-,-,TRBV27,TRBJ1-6,TGTGCCAGCAGTTTGACAGGCGGGAATTCACCCCTCCACTTT,CASSLTGGNSPLHF
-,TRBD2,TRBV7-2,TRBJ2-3,TGTGCCAGCAGCTTCGCTAGCGGGAGCACAGATACGCAGTATTTT,CASSFASGSTDTQYF
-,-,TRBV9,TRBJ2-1,TGTGCCAGCAGCGTAGGGCAGACCGAGCAGTTCTTC,CASSVGQTEQFF
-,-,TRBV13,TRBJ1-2,TGTGCCAGCAGCCCCAAGACAGGATATGGCTACACCTTC,CASSPKTGYGYTF
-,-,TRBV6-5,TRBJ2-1,TGTGCCAGTTCGCCGGGACACTCGTCCTACAATGAGCAGTTCTTC,CASSPGHSSYNEQFF
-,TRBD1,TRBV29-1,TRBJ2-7,TGCAGCGTCCTTACAGGGGTTGGGTACGAGCAGTACTTC,CSVLTGVGYEQYF
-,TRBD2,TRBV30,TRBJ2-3,TGTGCCTGGAGGGGACTAGCGGGGGAAACCGATACGCAGTATTTT,CAWRGLAGETDTQYF
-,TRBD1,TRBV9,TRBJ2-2,TGTGCCAGCAACGACAGGGCCTTGAACACCGGGGAGCTGTTTTTT,CASNDRALNTGELFF
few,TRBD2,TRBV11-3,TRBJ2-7,TGTGCCAGCAGCTTGTTCCCGCTAACTAGCGGGAGAGCCCTCCCCTACGAGCAGTACTTC,CASSLFPLTSGRALPYEQYF
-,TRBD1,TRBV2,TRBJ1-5,TGTGCCAGCAGTGAATCCCCGCCGGGACAGGGACAGCCCCAGCATTTT,CASSESPPGQGQPQHF